Below, 14 T cell receptor beta chains from the same sample are listed, as sequenced in a study of cytomegalovirus exposure and HLA in healthy donors. The PCR ran on 60 Vbeta and 13 Jbeta primers. Sequencing used immunoSEQ multiplex PCR; TCRdb keeps in-frame clones, though not all of them. The profile shows some 160,000 clones, 70% to 80% of them singletons. The sequencing sample was made of PBMCs. These receptors were taken from a man aged 40-49 years in good health and CMV-seronegative.

J is TRBJ2-2 and V is TRBV7-3; 7 positions agree with TRBD2. This CDR3 spans 15 amino acids. Germline values: CDR1 SGHTA, CDR2 FQGTGA. Trimming cost V 5 bases and J 7 bases; bases outside gene matches: 10. The CDR3, as DNA: TGTGCCAGCAGCCCACGGACGGGGGGTGTCGGGGAGCTGTTTTTT. Encoded protein: CASSPRTGGVGELFF.

The genes are TRBV28 and TRBJ1-2, with TRBD1 as a possible D gene (6 bases). CDR3 length: 13 residues. Trimming shortened V by 6 bases and J by 4 bases, and 12 bases separated the two germline ends. Per the germline V gene, CDR1 is MDHEN and CDR2 is SYDVKM. The chain's CDR3 is CASRSRGFYGYTF. DNA for the CDR3: TGTGCCAGCAGGTCCAGGGGTTTCTATGGCTACACCTTC.

J is TRBJ1-3 and V is TRBV18; D gene uncertain. The V end was cut by 1 base, the J end by 0 bases, with 10 bases between. CDR1 is KGHSH, CDR2 LQKENI, per germline. The CDR3 has 16 amino acids. DNA for the CDR3: TGTGCCAGCTCACCACAGGGAGGAGCCTCTGGAAACACCATATATTTT. It specifies CASSPQGGASGNTIYF.

V usage is TRBV7-2 and J usage is TRBJ1-5, with 8 bases aligning to TRBD1. This CDR3 spans 14 amino acids. The germline V gene has CDR1 SGHTA and CDR2 FQGNSA. Trimming cost V 5 bases and J 2 bases; bases outside gene matches: 2. The DNA of the CDR3 is TGTGCCAGCAGCGGACAGGGCGGCAATCAGCCCCAGCATTTT. It specifies CASSGQGGNQPQHF.

This chain links TRBV6-5 with TRBJ1-1; D is unclear. The germline gives CDR1 MNHEY, CDR2 SVGAGI. The CDR3 has 16 amino acids. V lost 0 bases and J 7 bases, leaving 18 bases between the germline ends. In nucleotides, the CDR3 is TGTGCCAGCAGTTACTCTCCGGGAGGTCTAAGGGTTGAAGCTTTCTTT. This translates into CASSYSPGGLRVEAFF.

The chain has TRBV7-9 and TRBJ2-5; 12 bases map to TRBD1. The CDR3 extends over 18 amino acids. V shed 5 bases and J 5 bases; nucleotides not matched to a gene: 15. CDR1 and CDR2 (germline): SEHNR, FQNEAQ (reference sequence). The CDR3 reads CASSPSFRDRGRRETQYF. CDR3 sequence (DNA): TGTGCCAGCAGCCCAAGCTTCCGGGACAGGGGGCGCAGGGAGACCCAGTACTTC.

V gene TRBV13 combines with J gene TRBJ1-3; D is uncertain. Trimming took 1 base from V and 0 from J, leaving 7 bases between them. The V gene's germline CDR1 is PRHDT and CDR2 FYEKMQ (reference sequence). The CDR3 covers 15 residues. The CDR3 loop reads CASSLDASSGNTIYF. Here the CDR3 DNA reads TGTGCCAGCAGCTTAGACGCCAGCTCTGGAAACACCATATATTTT.

The J gene is TRBJ2-1, the V gene TRBV7-3, with TRBD2 identical over 7 bases. CDR1 is SGHTA, CDR2 FQGTGA, per germline. Germline trimming cut 4 bases from V and 0 bases from J; bases unmatched to any gene: 6. The CDR3 length is 16 residues. CDR3 in amino acids: CASSSLSGGSYNEQFF. DNA of the CDR3: TGTGCCAGCAGCTCCCTCTCGGGAGGCTCCTACAATGAGCAGTTCTTC.

This clone was counted once. Sequence at one end of the junction differs from germline and may be a read error. The chain links TRBV5-4 to TRBJ2-6; D perhaps matches TRBD1 (6 bases). This CDR3 contains 15 residues. Germline CDR1 and CDR2: SGHNT and YYREEE (reference sequence). In nucleotides, the CDR3 is TGTGCCAGCAGCCCTCGACAGGCTGGGGCCAACGGCCTGACTTTC. It codes for CASSPRQAGANGLTF.

This clone was seen more than once but under ten times. The V gene is TRBV5-4, the J gene TRBJ1-1; D call uncertain. The germline V gene encodes CDR1 SGHNT and CDR2 YYREEE (reference sequence). Between the trimmed V and J ends, which lost 0 bases and 6 bases, there was a span of 6 bases. There are 12 residues in the CDR3. In DNA, the CDR3 is TGTGCCAGCAGCTTGGACATCTCTGAAGCTTTCTTT. As protein: CASSLDISEAFF.

In its sample, this clone was seen once. The chain links TRBV5-4 to TRBJ1-4; tentatively, D is TRBD1 (6 bases). V was pared by 2 bases and J by 1 base, with 9 bases between. The CDR3 spans 15 residues. Germline CDR1 is SGHNT and CDR2 is YYREEE (reference sequence). This CDR3 is CASSFRRGTNEKLFF. CDR3 bases: TGTGCCAGCAGCTTTCGCAGGGGAACTAATGAAAAACTGTTTTTT. The full variable domain, rest sourced from reference TRBV5-4 and TRBJ1-4, is ETGVTQSPTHLIKTRGQQVTLRCSSQSGHNTVSWYQQALGQGPQFIFQYYREEENGRGNFPPRFSGLQFPNYSSELNVNALELDDSALYLCASSFRRGTNEKLFFGSGTQLSVL.

This chain joins TRBV6-5 and TRBJ1-1, with TRBD1 matching over 7 bases. The CDR3 covers 14 residues. V was clipped by 2 bases and J by 3 bases; unmatched bases: 3. The germline V gene encodes CDR1 MNHEY and CDR2 SVGAGI. The CDR3 is CASSYGTGDTEAFF. As DNA, the CDR3 is TGTGCCAGCAGTTACGGTACAGGGGACACTGAAGCTTTCTTT.

On this clone itself: Additional DNA sequences in this sample encode the identical CDR3. The V call is TRBV2, the J call TRBJ1-3; D is undetermined. Trimming stripped 3 bases from V and 0 bases from J, with 6 bases between. Germline CDR1 reads SNHLY; CDR2 reads FYNNEI. CDR3 length: 14 amino acids. The CDR3 loop is CASSDPGSGNTIYF. CDR3 coding DNA: TGTGCCAGCAGTGACCCAGGCTCTGGAAACACCATATATTTT.

This chain uses TRBV9 with TRBJ2-7, with D tentatively TRBD2 (6 bases). Trimming left V 2 bases short and J 5 bases short, with 14 bases between. This CDR3 is 14 amino acids long. The germline gives CDR1 SGDLS, CDR2 YYNGEE. In nucleotides, the CDR3 is TGTGCCAGCAGCGTGGAAGGAGGGGCCGACGAGCAGTACTTC. Protein: CASSVEGGADEQYF.